The 27 T cell receptor beta chains below come from one sample, sequenced in a study of blood T cell repertoires in COVID-19. Here immunoSEQ multiplex PCR was the method, and the copy in TCRdb shows in-frame clones only, minus some. Found here are over 80,000 clones, approximately 85% of them singletons; the top ten hold around 6.6%. Sequencing was done on a sample of peripheral blood. These receptors all come from a man in his 70s with acute or convalescent COVID-19.

This rearrangement joins TRBV10-1 to TRBJ2-2, with 7 bases matching TRBD1. V lost 6 bases and J lost 0; bases outside the gene matches: 10. The germline gives CDR1 WNHNN, CDR2 SYGVQD (reference sequence). This CDR3 contains 17 residues. CDR3 residues: CASSAVFGTANTGELFF. DNA for the CDR3: TGCGCCAGCAGCGCGGTTTTCGGGACAGCGAACACCGGGGAGCTGTTTTTT.

The chain carries TRBV4-1 and TRBJ2-1; TRBD1 matches at 9 bases. The CDR3 runs 15 residues. CDR1 and CDR2 (germline): MGHRA, YSYEKL. The trim removed 2 bases at V and 2 bases at J, leaving 1 base unmatched. The CDR3 sequence is CASSQTGGAYNEQFF. The CDR3 DNA reads as TGCGCCAGCAGCCAAACAGGGGGCGCCTACAATGAGCAGTTCTTC.

The chain links TRBV5-4 to TRBJ2-5; TRBD2 matches at 12 bases. Looked up from germline, CDR1 is SGHNT and CDR2 is YYREEE (reference sequence). The length of the CDR3 is 16 residues. V dropped 2 bases and J dropped 4; count of bases not matched to a gene: 6. CDR3 nucleotide sequence: TGTGCCAGCAGCTTACGACTAGCGGGGGTTTCAGAGACCCAGTACTTC. This translates into CASSLRLAGVSETQYF.

This clone was found once. The chain joins TRBV6-2 or TRBV6-3 to TRBJ2-2; 13 bases are a match to TRBD2. The CDR3 length is 16 residues. Germline V gene data show CDR1 as MNHEY and CDR2 as SVGEGT. After removal of 6 bases from V and 4 bases from J, the junction contained 5 bases not matched to a gene. The chain's CDR3 is CASSQRTSGSTGELFF. CDR3 DNA: TGTGCCAGCAGCCAAAGGACTAGCGGGAGCACCGGGGAGCTGTTTTTT.

The V gene is TRBV7-6, the J gene TRBJ1-4; D is unresolved. This CDR3 contains 15 residues. From germline, CDR1 is SGHVS and CDR2 FNYEAQ. Trimming removed 5 bases at V and 4 bases at J, with 14 bases between. CDR3 sequence reads: CASSMRRSLNEKLFF. The DNA for the CDR3 is TGTGCCAGCAGCATGAGAAGATCACTTAATGAAAAACTGTTTTTT.

The V and J genes are TRBV5-6 and TRBJ2-7, with TRBD1 matching over 10 bases. V trimming: 3 bases; J trimming: 5 bases; junction bases outside the gene matches: 2. CDR1 and CDR2 from the germline V gene are SGHDT and YYEEEE. The CDR3 spans 13 residues. CDR3 loop: CASSWGQGNEQYF. The DNA of the CDR3 is TGTGCCAGCAGCTGGGGACAGGGGAACGAGCAGTACTTC.

V gene TRBV19 combines with J gene TRBJ1-2; 7 bases are shared with TRBD1. After removal of 8 bases from V and 0 bases from J, the junction contained 6 bases not matched to a gene. CDR3 length: 14 amino acids. Germline CDR1 reads LNHDA; CDR2 reads SQIVND (reference sequence). The CDR3 reads CASLQGPANYGYTF. The CDR3, as DNA: TGTGCCAGTTTACAGGGGCCCGCTAACTATGGCTACACCTTC. Drawing the rest from reference TRBV19 and TRBJ1-2, the complete variable domain is DGGITQSPKYLFRKEGQNVTLSCEQNLNHDAMYWYRQDPGQGLRLIYYSQIVNDFQKGDIAEGYSVSREKKESFPLTVTSAQKNPTAFYLCASLQGPANYGYTFGSGTRLTVV.

The genes are TRBV18 and TRBJ1-2; no firm D call. The V gene's germline CDR1 is KGHSH and CDR2 LQKENI. V gave up 3 bases and J gave up 4 bases, with 9 bases separating them. This CDR3 region has 13 residues. CDR3 coding DNA: TGTGCCAGCTCACCGGTGGGAGGCTATGGCTACACCTTC. The encoded protein is CASSPVGGYGYTF.

The chain combines TRBV7-6 with TRBJ2-1; 9 bases fit TRBD2. The CDR3 runs 17 residues. J lost 7 bases, V lost 3 bases, and 13 bases had no gene match. The germline gives CDR1 SGHVS, CDR2 FNYEAQ. The CDR3 region is CASSFPLGGGAENEQFF. The CDR3 region has the DNA TGTGCCAGCAGCTTTCCCCTCGGCGGGGGGGCTGAAAATGAGCAGTTCTTC.

The gene calls are TRBV29-1 and TRBJ2-7; perhaps TRBD2 as D (6 bases). CDR1 is SQVTM, CDR2 ANQGSEA, per germline. This CDR3 contains 14 residues. Trimming shortened V by 5 bases and J by 2 bases, and 16 bases separated the two germline ends. The CDR3 sequence: CSVRPSERPYEQYF. The DNA for the CDR3 is TGCAGCGTTCGCCCTAGCGAACGACCCTACGAGCAGTACTTC.

The V call is TRBV24-1, the J call TRBJ1-5, with D perhaps TRBD1 (6 bases). The CDR3 contains 15 residues. Trimming removed 3 bases from V and 4 bases from J, with 12 bases in between. In germline, CDR1 is KGHDR, CDR2 SFDVKD. CDR3 in amino acids: CATSDGTGWNQPQHF. CDR3 coding DNA: TGTGCCACCAGTGATGGAACAGGGTGGAATCAGCCCCAGCATTTT.

This sequence joins TRBV5-4 and TRBJ1-1, with D possibly matching TRBD1 (5 bases). V was shortened by 3 bases and J by 4 bases, with 10 bases between the two germline ends. From germline, CDR1 is SGHNT and CDR2 YYREEE (reference sequence). The CDR3 runs to 13 residues. The CDR3 here is CASSSGRGTEAFF. The CDR3 nucleotides read TGTGCCAGCAGCTCCGGGAGGGGCACTGAAGCTTTCTTT.

The J gene is TRBJ2-3, the V gene TRBV29-1; D gene uncertain. V lost 6 bases to trimming and J lost 4 bases, with 11 bases between them. Germline CDR1 reads SQVTM; CDR2 reads ANQGSEA. The CDR3 is made up of 12 amino acids. CDR3 in DNA: TGCAGCGTCTCCCCCCGGGCAGATACGCAGTATTTT. It translates to CSVSPRADTQYF.

V usage is TRBV28 and J usage is TRBJ2-6, with 8 bases matching TRBD1. Germline assignment: CDR1 MDHEN and CDR2 SYDVKM. After removal of 5 bases from V and 9 bases from J, the junction contained 6 bases not matched to a gene. The CDR3 totals 14 residues. CDR3 amino acids: CASSKTGVGNVLTF. The CDR3 DNA is TGTGCCAGCAGTAAGACAGGGGTTGGCAACGTCCTGACTTTC.

This clone was seen a few times. The chain combines TRBV2 with TRBJ2-2, with 14 positions matching TRBD2. Germline lookup yields CDR1 SNHLY and CDR2 FYNNEI. With V trimmed by 6 bases and J by 1 base, 1 base remained unmatched. This CDR3 comprises 16 residues. The CDR3, as DNA: TGTGCCAGCAGGGGGACTAGCGGGAGGAACACCGGGGAGCTGTTTTTT. This translates into CASRGTSGRNTGELFF.

J is TRBJ1-2 and V is TRBV9; D gene ambiguous. Deletions cut 3 bases from V and 4 bases from J, with 13 bases between. The CDR3 contains 14 residues. Per germline, CDR1 SGDLS and CDR2 YYNGEE. The CDR3 nucleotides are TGTGCCAGCAGCGCAAGCCAGGATACCTATGGCTACACCTTC. Protein sequence: CASSASQDTYGYTF.

This chain connects TRBV2 to TRBJ2-7; 7 nucleotides align to TRBD2. Trimming removed 4 bases from V and 0 bases from J; junction bases left unmatched: 6. Germline values: CDR1 SNHLY, CDR2 FYNNEI. The CDR3 length is 15 residues. CDR3: CASSVESGDSYEQYF. The CDR3 DNA follows: TGTGCCAGCAGTGTAGAAAGCGGGGACTCCTACGAGCAGTACTTC.

The chain links TRBV5-4 to TRBJ2-3; D might be TRBD1 (6 bases). CDR3 length equals 14 residues. The germline V gene has CDR1 SGHNT and CDR2 YYREEE (reference sequence). V was cut by 7 bases and J by 2 bases, with 14 bases left in between. The DNA for the CDR3 is TGTGCCAGCGAAATCGGACAGAACACAGATACGCAGTATTTT. The encoded protein is CASEIGQNTDTQYF.

V gene TRBV15 combines with J gene TRBJ2-7; TRBD2 matches at 7 bases. The V and J ends lost 1 base and 5 bases, in that order; junction bases with no gene match: 11. This CDR3 contains 16 residues. Germline CDR1 and CDR2: LNHNV and YYDKDF (reference sequence). The CDR3, as DNA: TGTGCCACCAGCAGAGTTTTTGGGGGGAGGGCCCACGAGCAGTACTTC. Translating gives CATSRVFGGRAHEQYF.

The chain is built from TRBV10-3 and TRBJ1-1; TRBD1 aligns across 10 bases. The junction had 5 bases not matched to a gene; V was cut back by 3 bases and J by 4 bases. The CDR3 spans 15 residues. The germline V gene encodes CDR1 ENHRY and CDR2 SYGVKD. CDR3 loop: CAISDEDRGTTEAFF. CDR3 coding DNA: TGTGCCATCAGTGACGAGGACAGGGGGACCACTGAAGCTTTCTTT.

The gene calls are TRBV6-4 and TRBJ2-2; TRBD2 matches 11 bases. CDR3 length equals 16 residues. V gave up 5 bases and J gave up 4 bases; unmatched junction bases: 6. Germline CDR1 reads MRHNA; CDR2 reads SNTAGT. The CDR3, as DNA: TGTGCCAGCAGTTTCACTAGCGGGGGAGTCACCGGGGAGCTGTTTTTT. Translated, it gives CASSFTSGGVTGELFF.

The rearrangement joins TRBV9 to TRBJ1-4, with 10 bases identical to TRBD1. The CDR3 loop spans 15 amino acids. V trimming: 2 bases; J trimming: 8 bases; junction bases outside the gene matches: 6. CDR1 is SGDLS and CDR2 is YYNGEE in the germline V gene. The DNA for the CDR3 is TGTGCCAGCAGCGTTTCCCCGACAGGGGGCGAAAAACTGTTTTTT. It codes for CASSVSPTGGEKLFF.

The CDR3 nucleotides are TGCAGCGTTACAGGGGGTTCCCCCCCCTGGGCCAAAAACATTCAGTACTTC. Translated: CSVTGGSPPWAKNIQYF. V usage is TRBV29-1 and J usage is TRBJ2-4; the match to TRBD1 covers 8 bases. CDR1 and CDR2 from the germline V gene are SQVTM and ANQGSEA. The CDR3 covers 17 residues. After removal of 5 bases from V and 1 base from J, the junction contained 13 bases not matched to a gene.

A single count supports this clone. This sequence joins TRBV27 and TRBJ2-6, with D possibly TRBD2 on 5 matching bases. The CDR3 spans 15 residues. Trimming shortened V by 4 bases and J by 3 bases, and 10 bases separated the two germline ends. CDR1 and CDR2 (germline): MNHEY, SMNVEV (reference sequence). CDR3 coding DNA: TGTGCCAGCAGTTCGTCGGCGGGTGGGGCCAACGTCCTGACTTTC. Its translation is CASSSSAGGANVLTF.

V and J are TRBV21-1 and TRBJ2-6; the DNA was not used to check the table's D call, TRBD1. TRBV21-1 is classified as a pseudogene. This CDR3 has 22 amino acids. The CDR3 region is CASSNKTGQGMERQRRANVLTF. CDR3 DNA: TGTGCCAGCAGCAATAAGACAGGACAGGGGATGGAGCGGCAGAGGAGGGCCAACGTCCTGACTTTC.

The chain recombines TRBV15 with TRBJ2-6; D might be TRBD1 (6 bases). This CDR3 contains 19 residues. Germline CDR1 is LNHNV and CDR2 is YYDKDF (reference sequence). V was shortened by 3 bases and J by 0 bases, with 18 bases between the two germline ends. CDR3 DNA sequence: TGTGCCACCAGCAGTGGGGGCCGGGACACCTACTCTGGGGCCAACGTCCTGACTTTC. Protein: CATSSGGRDTYSGANVLTF.

V is TRBV27 and J is TRBJ1-6, with 9 bases matching TRBD1. The CDR3 consists of 15 residues. Germline CDR1 MNHEY, CDR2 SMNVEV (reference sequence). V was pared by 4 bases and J by 7 bases, with 5 bases of the junction left unmatched. CDR3 region: CASSWTGTGNSPLHF. In DNA form, the CDR3 reads TGTGCCAGCAGTTGGACCGGGACAGGGAATTCACCCCTCCACTTT.